This T cell receptor (beta chain) originates from a study of T-cell memory formation after mild COVID-19. One entry per CDR3 protein results from TCRdb running MiXCR on the 5' RACE reads. The repertoire includes approximately 410,000 distinct CDR3 sequences, 23% of them detected once, and under 15% sits in the top ten. The CDR3 runs to 13 residues. Trimming removed 8 bases from V and 0 bases from J, with 10 bases in between. CDR1 and CDR2 (germline): MNHEY, SMNVEV (reference sequence). The chain couples TRBV27 to TRBJ1-1, with a weak D call TRBD1 (5 bases). The sample comprised PBMCs or a T cell subset sorted from them (not recorded which). This TCR was sampled from an adult woman who had mild COVID-19 (a few samples of this study predate the infection). Cell type and time point are not known. Here the CDR3 DNA reads TGTGCCAGCGGCAGGGAAATGAACACTGAAGCTTTCTTT. Its translation is CASGREMNTEAFF.